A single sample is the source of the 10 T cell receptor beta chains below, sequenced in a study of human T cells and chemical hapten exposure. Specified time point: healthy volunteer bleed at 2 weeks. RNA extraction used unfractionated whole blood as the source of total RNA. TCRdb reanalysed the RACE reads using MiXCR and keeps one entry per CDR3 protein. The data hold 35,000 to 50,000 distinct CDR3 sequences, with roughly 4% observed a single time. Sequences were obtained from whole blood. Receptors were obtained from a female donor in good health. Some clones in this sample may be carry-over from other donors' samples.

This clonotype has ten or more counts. CDR3 nucleotides: TGTGCCAGCAGTTTCGTTCAGGGCAATGGCTACACCTTC. Encoded protein: CASSFVQGNGYTF. The gene calls are TRBV12-3 or TRBV12-4 and TRBJ1-2; possible D gene TRBD1, 5 bases. Trimming took 3 bases from V and 6 from J, leaving 11 bases between them. The CDR3 has 13 amino acids.

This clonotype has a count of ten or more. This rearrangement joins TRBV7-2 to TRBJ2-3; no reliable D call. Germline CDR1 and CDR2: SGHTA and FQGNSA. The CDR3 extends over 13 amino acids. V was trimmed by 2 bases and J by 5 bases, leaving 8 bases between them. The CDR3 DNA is TGTGCCAGCAGCTTAAATAGGAGAGATACGCAGTATTTT. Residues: CASSLNRRDTQYF.

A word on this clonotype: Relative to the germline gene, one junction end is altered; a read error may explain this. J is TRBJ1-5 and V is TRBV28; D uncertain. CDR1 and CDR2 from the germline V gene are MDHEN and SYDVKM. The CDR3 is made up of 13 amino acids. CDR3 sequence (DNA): TGTGCCAGCAGTTTTAGGCGGGATCAGCCCCAGAATTTT. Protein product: CASSFRRDQPQNF.

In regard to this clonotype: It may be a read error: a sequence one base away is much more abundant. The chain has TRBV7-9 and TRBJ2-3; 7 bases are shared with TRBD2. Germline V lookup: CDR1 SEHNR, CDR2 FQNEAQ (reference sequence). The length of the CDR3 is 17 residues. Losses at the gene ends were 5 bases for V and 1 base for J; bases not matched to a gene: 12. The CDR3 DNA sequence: TGTGCCAGCAGCCCACAACCAGCGGGGATTGGCACAGATACGCAGTATTTT. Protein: CASSPQPAGIGTDTQYF.

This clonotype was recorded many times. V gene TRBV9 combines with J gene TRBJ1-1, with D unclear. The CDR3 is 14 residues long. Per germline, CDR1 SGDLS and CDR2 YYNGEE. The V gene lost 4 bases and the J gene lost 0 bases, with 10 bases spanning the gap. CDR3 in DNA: TGTGCCAGCAGCCCCCGGGGTTTGAACACTGAAGCTTTCTTT. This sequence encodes CASSPRGLNTEAFF. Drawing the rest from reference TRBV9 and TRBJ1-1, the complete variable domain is DSGVTQTPKHLITATGQRVTLRCSPRSGDLSVYWYQQSLDQGLQFLIQYYNGEERAKGNILERFSAQQFPDLHSELNLSSLELGDSALYFCASSPRGLNTEAFFGQGTRLTVV.

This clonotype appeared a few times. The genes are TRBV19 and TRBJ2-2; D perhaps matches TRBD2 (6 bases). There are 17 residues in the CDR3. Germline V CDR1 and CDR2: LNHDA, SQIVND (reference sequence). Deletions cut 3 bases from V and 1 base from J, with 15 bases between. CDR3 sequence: CASSIRPQGGNTGELFF. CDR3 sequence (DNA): TGTGCCAGTAGTATCAGACCCCAGGGAGGGAACACCGGGGAGCTGTTTTTT.

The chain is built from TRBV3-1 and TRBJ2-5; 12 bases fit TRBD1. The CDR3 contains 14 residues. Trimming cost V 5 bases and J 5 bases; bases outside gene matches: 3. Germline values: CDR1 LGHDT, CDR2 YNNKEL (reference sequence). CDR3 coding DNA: TGTGCCAGCAGCGGGACAGGGGGCCCTGAGACCCAGTACTTC. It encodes CASSGTGGPETQYF.

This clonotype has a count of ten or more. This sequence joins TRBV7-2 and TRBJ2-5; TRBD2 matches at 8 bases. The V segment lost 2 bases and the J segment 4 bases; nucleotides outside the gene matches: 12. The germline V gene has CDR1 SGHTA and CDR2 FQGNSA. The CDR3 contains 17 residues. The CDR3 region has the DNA TGTGCCAGCAGCTTAAGGGCCCGGGTTAGCGGGATAGAGACCCAGTACTTC. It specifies CASSLRARVSGIETQYF.

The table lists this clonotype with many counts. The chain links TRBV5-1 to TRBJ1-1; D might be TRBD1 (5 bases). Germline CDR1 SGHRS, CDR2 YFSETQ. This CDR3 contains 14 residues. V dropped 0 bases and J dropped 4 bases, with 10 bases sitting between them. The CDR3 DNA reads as TGCGCCAGCAGCTTGGATCGCGGGGGCACTGAAGCTTTCTTT. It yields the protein CASSLDRGGTEAFF.

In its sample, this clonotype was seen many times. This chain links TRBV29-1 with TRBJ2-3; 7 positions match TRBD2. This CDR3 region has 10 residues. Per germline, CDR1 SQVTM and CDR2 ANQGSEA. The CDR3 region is CMGGADTQYF. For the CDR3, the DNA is TGCATGGGAGGGGCAGATACGCAGTATTTT.